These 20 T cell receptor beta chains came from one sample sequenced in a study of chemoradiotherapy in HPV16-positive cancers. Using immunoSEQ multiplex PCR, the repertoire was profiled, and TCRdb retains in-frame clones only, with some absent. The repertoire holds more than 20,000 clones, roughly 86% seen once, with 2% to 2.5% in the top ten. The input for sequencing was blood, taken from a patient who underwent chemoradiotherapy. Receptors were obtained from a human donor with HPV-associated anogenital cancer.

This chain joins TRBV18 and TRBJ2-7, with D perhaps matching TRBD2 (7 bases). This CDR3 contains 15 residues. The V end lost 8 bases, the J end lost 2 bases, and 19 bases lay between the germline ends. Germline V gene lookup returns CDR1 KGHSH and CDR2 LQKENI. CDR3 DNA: TGTGCCAGCGCCCGGGGGGCCCCCGGCCCCTACGAGCAGTACTTC. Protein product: CASARGAPGPYEQYF.

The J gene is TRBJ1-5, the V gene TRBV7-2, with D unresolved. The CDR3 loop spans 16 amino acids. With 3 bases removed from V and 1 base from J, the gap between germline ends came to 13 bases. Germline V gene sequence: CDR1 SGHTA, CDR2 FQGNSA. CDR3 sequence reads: CASSFAGGGSNQPQHF. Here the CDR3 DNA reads TGTGCCAGCAGCTTCGCCGGCGGCGGGAGCAATCAGCCCCAGCATTTT.

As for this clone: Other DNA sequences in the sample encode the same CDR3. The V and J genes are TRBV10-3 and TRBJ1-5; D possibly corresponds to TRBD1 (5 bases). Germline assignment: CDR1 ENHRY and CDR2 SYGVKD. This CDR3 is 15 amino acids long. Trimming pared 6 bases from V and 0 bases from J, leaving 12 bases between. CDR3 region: CAISEGRNSNQPQHF. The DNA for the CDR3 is TGTGCCATCAGCGAGGGACGGAATAGCAATCAGCCCCAGCATTTT.

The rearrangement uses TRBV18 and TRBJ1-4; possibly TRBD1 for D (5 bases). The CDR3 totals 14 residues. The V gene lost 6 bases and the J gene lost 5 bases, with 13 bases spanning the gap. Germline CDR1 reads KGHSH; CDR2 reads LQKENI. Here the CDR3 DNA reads TGTGCCAGCTCGGGAGGGACGGGGAATGAAAAACTGTTTTTT. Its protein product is CASSGGTGNEKLFF.

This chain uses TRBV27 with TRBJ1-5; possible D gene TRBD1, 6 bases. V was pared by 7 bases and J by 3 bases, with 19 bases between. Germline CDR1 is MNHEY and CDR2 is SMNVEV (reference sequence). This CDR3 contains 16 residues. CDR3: CASTPFWTVNNQPQHF. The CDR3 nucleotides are TGTGCCAGCACCCCTTTCTGGACAGTTAACAATCAGCCCCAGCATTTT.

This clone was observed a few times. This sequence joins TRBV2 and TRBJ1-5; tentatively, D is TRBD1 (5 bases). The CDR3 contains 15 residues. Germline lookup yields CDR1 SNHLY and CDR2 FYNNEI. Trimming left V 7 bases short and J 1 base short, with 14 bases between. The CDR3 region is CASINHRDSNQPQHF. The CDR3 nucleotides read TGTGCCAGCATAAATCACCGGGACAGCAATCAGCCCCAGCATTTT.

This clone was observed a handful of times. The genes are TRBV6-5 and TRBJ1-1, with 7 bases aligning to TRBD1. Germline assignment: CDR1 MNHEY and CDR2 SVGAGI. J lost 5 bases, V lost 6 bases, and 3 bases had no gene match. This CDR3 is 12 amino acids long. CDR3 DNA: TGTGCCAGCAGAACAGGGGTGACTGAAGCTTTCTTT. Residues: CASRTGVTEAFF.

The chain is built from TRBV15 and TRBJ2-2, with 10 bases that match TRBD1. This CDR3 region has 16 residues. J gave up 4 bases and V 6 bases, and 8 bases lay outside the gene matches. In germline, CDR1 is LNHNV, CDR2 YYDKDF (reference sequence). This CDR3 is CATRPIGTGATGELFF. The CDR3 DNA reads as TGTGCCACCAGACCAATCGGGACAGGGGCCACCGGGGAGCTGTTTTTT.

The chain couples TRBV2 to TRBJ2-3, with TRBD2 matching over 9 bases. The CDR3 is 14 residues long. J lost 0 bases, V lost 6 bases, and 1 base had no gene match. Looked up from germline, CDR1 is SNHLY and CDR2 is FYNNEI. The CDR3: CASRLAGSTDTQYF. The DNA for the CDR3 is TGTGCCAGCAGACTAGCGGGTAGCACAGATACGCAGTATTTT.

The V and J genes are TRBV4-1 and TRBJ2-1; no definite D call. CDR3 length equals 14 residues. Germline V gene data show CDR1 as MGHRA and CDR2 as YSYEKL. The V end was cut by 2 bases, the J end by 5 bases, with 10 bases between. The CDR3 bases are TGCGCCAGCAGCCAACTAACGTCCAACAATGAGCAGTTCTTC. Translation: CASSQLTSNNEQFF.

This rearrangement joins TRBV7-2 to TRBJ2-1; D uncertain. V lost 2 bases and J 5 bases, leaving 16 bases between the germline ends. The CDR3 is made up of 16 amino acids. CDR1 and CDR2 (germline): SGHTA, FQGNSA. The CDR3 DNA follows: TGTGCCAGCAGCTTATCCCCCTCTCTAGGTAACAATGAGCAGTTCTTC. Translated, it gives CASSLSPSLGNNEQFF. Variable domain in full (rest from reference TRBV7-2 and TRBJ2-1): GAGVSQSPSNKVTEKGKDVELRCDPISGHTALYWYRQSLGQGLEFLIYFQGNSAPDKSGLPSDRFSAERTGGSVSTLTIQRTQQEDSAVYLCASSLSPSLGNNEQFFGPGTRLTVL.

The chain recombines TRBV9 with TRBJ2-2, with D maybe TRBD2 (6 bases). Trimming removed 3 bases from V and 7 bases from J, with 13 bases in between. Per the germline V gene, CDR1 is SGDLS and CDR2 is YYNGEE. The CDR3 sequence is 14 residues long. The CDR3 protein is CASSEIAVDGELFF. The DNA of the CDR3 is TGTGCCAGCAGCGAAATAGCGGTCGACGGGGAGCTGTTTTTT. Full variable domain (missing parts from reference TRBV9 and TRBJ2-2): DSGVTQTPKHLITATGQRVTLRCSPRSGDLSVYWYQQSLDQGLQFLIQYYNGEERAKGNILERFSAQQFPDLHSELNLSSLELGDSALYFCASSEIAVDGELFFGEGSRLTVL.

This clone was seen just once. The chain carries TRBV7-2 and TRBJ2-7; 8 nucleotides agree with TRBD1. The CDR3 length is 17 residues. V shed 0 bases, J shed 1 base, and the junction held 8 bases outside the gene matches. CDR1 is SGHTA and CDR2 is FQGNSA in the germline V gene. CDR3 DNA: TGTGCCAGCAGCTTAGCAGTTTCAGGGGGCGCATCCTACGAGCAGTACTTC. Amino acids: CASSLAVSGGASYEQYF.

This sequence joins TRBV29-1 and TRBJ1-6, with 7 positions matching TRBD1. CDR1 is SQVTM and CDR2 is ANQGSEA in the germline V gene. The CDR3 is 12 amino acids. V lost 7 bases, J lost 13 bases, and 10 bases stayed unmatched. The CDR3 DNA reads TGCAGCGCTCGGGACAGTTCGGGTCCCCTCCACTTT. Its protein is CSARDSSGPLHF.

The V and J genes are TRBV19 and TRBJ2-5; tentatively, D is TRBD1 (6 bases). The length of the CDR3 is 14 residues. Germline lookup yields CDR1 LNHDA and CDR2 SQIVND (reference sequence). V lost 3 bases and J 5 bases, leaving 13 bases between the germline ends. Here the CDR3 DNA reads TGTGCCAGTAGTATGGGGGCAGCGGAGGAGACCCAGTACTTC. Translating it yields CASSMGAAEETQYF.

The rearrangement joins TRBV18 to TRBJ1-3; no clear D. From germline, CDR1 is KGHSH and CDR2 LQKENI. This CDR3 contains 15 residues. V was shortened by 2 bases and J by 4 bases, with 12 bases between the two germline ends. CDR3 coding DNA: TGTGCCAGCTCACCAGGGTTTGATCCGGGAAACACCATATATTTT. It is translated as CASSPGFDPGNTIYF.

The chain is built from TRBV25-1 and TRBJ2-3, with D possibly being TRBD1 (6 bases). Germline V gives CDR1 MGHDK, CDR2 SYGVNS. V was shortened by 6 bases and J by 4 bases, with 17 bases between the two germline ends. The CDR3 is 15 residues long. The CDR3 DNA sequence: TGTGCCAGCAGGAAACAGGGACGAGGCTCAGATACGCAGTATTTT. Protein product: CASRKQGRGSDTQYF. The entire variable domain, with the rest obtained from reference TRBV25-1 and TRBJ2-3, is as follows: EADIYQTPRYLVIGTGKKITLECSQTMGHDKMYWYQQDPGMELHLIHYSYGVNSTEKGDLSSESTVSRIRTEHFPLTLESARPSHTSQYLCASRKQGRGSDTQYFGPGTRLTVL.

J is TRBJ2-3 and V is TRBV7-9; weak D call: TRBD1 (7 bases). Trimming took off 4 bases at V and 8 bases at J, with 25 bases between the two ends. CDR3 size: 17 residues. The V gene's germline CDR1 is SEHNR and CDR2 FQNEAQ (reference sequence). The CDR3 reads CASSYQSTGYGGSTQYF. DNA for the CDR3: TGTGCCAGCAGCTACCAATCGACAGGGTACGGGGGAAGTACGCAGTATTTT.

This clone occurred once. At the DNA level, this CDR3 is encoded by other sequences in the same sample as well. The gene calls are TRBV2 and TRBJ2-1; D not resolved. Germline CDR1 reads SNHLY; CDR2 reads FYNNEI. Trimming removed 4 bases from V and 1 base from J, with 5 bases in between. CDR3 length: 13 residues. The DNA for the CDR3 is TGTGCCAGCAGTGCGGAGTCCTACAATGAGCAGTTCTTC. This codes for CASSAESYNEQFF.

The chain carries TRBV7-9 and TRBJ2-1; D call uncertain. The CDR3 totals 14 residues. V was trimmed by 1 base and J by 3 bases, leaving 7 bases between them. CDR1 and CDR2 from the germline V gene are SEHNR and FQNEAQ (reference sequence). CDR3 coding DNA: TGTGCCAGCAGCTTAGTAGGGAACTACAATGAGCAGTTCTTC. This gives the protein CASSLVGNYNEQFF. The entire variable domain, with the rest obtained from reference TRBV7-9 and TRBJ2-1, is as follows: DTGVSQNPRHKITKRGQNVTFRCDPISEHNRLYWYRQTLGQGPEFLTYFQNEAQLEKSRLLSDRFSAERPKGSFSTLEIQRTEQGDSAMYLCASSLVGNYNEQFFGPGTRLTVL.